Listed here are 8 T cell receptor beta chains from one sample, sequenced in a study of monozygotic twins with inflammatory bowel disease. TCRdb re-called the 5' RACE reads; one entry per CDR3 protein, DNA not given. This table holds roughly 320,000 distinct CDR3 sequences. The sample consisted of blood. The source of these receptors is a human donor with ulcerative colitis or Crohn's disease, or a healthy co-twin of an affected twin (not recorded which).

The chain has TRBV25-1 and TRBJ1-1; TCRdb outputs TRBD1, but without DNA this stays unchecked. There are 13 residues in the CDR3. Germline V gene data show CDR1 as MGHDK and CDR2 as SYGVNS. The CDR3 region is CASSRGAGAEAFF.

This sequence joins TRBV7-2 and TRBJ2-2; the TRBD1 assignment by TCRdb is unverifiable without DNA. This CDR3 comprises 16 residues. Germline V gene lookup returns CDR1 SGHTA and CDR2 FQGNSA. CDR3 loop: CASSLIGQGNTGELFF.

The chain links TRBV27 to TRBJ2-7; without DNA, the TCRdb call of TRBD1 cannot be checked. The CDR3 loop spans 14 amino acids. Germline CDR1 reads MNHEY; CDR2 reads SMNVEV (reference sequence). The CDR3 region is CASRSPGSSYEQYF.

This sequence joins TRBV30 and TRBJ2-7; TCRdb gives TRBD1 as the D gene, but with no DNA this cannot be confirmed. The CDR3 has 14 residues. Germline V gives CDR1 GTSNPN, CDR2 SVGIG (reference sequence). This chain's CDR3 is CAWSRGTGSKEQYF. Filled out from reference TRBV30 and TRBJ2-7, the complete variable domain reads SQTIHQWPATLVQPVGSPLSLECTVEGTSNPNLYWYRQAAGRGLQLLFYSVGIGQISSEVPQNLSASRPQDRQFILSSKKLLLSDSGFYLCAWSRGTGSKEQYFGPGTRLTVT.

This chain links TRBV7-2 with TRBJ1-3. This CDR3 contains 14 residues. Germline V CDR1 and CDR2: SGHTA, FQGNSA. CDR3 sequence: CASSPGLVGNTIYF.

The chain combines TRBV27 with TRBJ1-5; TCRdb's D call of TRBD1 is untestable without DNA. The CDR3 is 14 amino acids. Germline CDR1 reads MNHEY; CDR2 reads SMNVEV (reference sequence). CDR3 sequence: CASSNRGGNQPQHF.

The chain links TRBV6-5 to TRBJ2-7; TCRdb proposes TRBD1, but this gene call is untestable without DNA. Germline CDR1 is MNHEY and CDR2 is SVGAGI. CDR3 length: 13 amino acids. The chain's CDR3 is CASTPLDSYEQYF.

The CDR3 is CSARDGNLRSGSTRF. The genes are TRBV20-1 and TRBJ2-7; TCRdb calls TRBD2, which cannot be checked without DNA. CDR3 length: 15 amino acids. The V gene's germline CDR1 is DFQATT and CDR2 SNEGSKA (reference sequence).